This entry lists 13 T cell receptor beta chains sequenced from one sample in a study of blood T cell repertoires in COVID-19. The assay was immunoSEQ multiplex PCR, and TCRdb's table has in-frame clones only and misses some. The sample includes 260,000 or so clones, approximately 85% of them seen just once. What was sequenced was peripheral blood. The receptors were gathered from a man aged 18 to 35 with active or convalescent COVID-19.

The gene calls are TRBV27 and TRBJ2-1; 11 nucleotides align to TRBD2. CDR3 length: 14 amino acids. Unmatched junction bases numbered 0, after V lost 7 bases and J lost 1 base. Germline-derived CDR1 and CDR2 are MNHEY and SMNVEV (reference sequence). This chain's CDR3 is CASTSGGSYNEQFF. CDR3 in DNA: TGTGCCAGCACTAGCGGGGGGTCCTACAATGAGCAGTTCTTC.

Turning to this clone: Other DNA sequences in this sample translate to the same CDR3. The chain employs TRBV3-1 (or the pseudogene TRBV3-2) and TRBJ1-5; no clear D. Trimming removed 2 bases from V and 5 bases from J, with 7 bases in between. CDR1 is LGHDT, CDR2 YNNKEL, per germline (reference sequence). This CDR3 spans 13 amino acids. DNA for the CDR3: TGTGCCAGCAGCCAATCCCGGGATCAGCCCCAGCATTTT. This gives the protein CASSQSRDQPQHF.

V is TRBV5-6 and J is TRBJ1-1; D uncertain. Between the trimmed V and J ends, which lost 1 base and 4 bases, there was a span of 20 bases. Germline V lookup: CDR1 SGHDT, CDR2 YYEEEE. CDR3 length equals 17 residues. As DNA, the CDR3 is TGTGCCAGCAGCTTGATTCTGAAGGTGGCCGGAGGCACTGAAGCTTTCTTT. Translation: CASSLILKVAGGTEAFF.

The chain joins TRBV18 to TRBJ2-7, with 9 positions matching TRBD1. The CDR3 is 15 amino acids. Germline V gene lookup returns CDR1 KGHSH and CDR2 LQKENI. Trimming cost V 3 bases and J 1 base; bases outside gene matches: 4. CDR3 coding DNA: TGTGCCAGCTCACCCGGGACAGGGAGGTCCTACGAGCAGTACTTC. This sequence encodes CASSPGTGRSYEQYF.

The CDR3 here is CASSIDLSGGYEQFF. Here the CDR3 DNA reads TGTGCCAGTAGTATAGATCTATCCGGGGGGTATGAGCAGTTCTTC. The rearrangement links TRBV19 to TRBJ2-1; 7 bases align to TRBD2. The CDR3 runs 15 residues. Germline CDR1 LNHDA, CDR2 SQIVND (reference sequence). Trimming removed 0 bases from V and 8 bases from J; junction bases left unmatched: 7.

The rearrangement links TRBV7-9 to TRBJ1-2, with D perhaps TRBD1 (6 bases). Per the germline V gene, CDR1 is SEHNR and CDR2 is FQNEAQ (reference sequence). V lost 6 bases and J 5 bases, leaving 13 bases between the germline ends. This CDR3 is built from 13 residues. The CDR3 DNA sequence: TGTGCCAGCAGTTCCGGGACACTATATGGCTACACCTTC. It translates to CASSSGTLYGYTF. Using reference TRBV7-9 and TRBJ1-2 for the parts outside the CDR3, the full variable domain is DTGVSQNPRHKITKRGQNVTFRCDPISEHNRLYWYRQTLGQGPEFLTYFQNEAQLEKSRLLSDRFSAERPKGSFSTLEIQRTEQGDSAMYLCASSSGTLYGYTFGSGTRLTVV.

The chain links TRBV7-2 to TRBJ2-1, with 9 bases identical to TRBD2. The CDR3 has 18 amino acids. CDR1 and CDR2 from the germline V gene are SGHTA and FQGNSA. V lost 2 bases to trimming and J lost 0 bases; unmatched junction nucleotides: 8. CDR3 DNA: TGTGCCAGCAGCTTACCCCAGCGGGGGGTTAGCTCCTACAATGAGCAGTTCTTC. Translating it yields CASSLPQRGVSSYNEQFF.

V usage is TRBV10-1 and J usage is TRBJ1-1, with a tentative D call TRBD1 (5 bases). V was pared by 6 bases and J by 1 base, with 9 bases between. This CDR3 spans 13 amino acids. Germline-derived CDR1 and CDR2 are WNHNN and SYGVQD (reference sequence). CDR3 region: CASRDTENTEAFF. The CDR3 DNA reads TGCGCCAGCAGGGACACAGAGAACACTGAAGCTTTCTTT.

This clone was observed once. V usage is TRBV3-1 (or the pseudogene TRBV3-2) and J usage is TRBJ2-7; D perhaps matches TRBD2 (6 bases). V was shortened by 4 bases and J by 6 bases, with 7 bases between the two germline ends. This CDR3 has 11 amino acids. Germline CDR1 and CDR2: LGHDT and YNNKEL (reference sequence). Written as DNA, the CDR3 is TGTGCCAGCAGCCTGGGGGGCGAGCAGTACTTC. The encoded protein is CASSLGGEQYF.

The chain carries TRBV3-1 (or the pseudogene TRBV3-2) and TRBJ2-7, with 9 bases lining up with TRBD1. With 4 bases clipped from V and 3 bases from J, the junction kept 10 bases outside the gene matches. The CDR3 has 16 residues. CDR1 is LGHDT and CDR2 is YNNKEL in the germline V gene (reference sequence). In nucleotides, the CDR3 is TGTGCCAGCAGCCCCGGAGGGGGACAGGGCCTCTACGAGCAGTACTTC. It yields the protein CASSPGGGQGLYEQYF.

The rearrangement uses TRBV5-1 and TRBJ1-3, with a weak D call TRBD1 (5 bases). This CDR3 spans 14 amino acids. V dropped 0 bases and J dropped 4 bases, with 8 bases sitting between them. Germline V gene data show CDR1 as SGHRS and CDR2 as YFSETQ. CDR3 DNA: TGCGCCAGCAGCTTGGACAGGAGCGGAAACACCATATATTTT. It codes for CASSLDRSGNTIYF.

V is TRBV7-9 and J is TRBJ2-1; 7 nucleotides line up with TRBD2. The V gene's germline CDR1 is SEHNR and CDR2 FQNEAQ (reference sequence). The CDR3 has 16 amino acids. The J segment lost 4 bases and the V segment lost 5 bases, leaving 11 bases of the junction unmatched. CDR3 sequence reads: CASSRRRAGEYNEQFF. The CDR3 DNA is TGTGCCAGCAGCCGTCGGAGGGCGGGAGAGTACAATGAGCAGTTCTTC.

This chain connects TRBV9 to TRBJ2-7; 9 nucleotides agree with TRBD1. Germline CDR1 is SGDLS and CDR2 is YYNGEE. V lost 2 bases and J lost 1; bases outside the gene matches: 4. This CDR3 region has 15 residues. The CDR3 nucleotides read TGTGCCAGCAGCGTTGCCGGGACAGGGTCCTACGAGCAGTACTTC. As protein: CASSVAGTGSYEQYF.